This T cell receptor beta chain was observed in a study of early T cells in non-severe SARS-CoV-2 infection. For the study at large: Bulk RNA from unsorted whole blood was sequenced; chains were unpaired.

With 4 bases removed from V and 3 bases from J, the gap between germline ends came to 4 bases. Germline V lookup: CDR1 DFQATT, CDR2 SNEGSKA (reference sequence). This CDR3 contains 11 residues. Via MiXCR, TCRdb re-called the 5' RACE reads, giving one row per CDR3 protein. Among tens of thousands of distinct CDR3 sequences listed, approximately 11% were seen once. V and J are TRBV20-1 and TRBJ1-3, with D hard to call. The sample consisted of whole blood, taken at baseline. This TCR derives from an adult who was a healthcare worker with PCR-confirmed SARS-CoV-2 infection or an uninfected control (not recorded which). The CDR3 is CSAIVGNTIYF. In nucleotides, the CDR3 is TGCAGTGCTATAGTTGGAAACACCATATATTTT.